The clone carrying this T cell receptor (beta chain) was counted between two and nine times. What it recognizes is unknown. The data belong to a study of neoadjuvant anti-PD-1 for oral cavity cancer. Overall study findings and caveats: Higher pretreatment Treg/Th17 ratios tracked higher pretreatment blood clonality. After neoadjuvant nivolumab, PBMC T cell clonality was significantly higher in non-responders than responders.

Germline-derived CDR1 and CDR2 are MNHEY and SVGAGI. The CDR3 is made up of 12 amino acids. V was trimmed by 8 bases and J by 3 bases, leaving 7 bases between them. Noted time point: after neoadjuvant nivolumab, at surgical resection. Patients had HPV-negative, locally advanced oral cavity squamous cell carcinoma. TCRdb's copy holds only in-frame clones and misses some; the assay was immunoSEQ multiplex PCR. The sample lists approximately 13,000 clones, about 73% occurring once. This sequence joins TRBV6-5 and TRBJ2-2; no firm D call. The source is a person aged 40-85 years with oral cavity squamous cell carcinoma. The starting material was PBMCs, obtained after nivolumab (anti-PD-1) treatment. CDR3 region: CASEGDTGELFF. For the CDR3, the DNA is TGTGCCAGCGAAGGCGACACCGGGGAGCTGTTTTTT.